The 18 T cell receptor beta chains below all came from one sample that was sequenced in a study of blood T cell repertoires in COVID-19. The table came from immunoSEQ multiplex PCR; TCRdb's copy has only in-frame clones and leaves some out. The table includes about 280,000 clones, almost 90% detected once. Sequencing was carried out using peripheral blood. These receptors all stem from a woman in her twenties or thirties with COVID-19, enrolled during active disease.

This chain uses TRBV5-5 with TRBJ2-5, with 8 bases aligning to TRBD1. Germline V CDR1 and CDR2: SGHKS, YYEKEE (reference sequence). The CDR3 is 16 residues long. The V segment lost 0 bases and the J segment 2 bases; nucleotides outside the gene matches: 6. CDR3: CASSLAVQGGQETQYF. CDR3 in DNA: TGTGCCAGCAGCTTGGCCGTACAGGGGGGTCAAGAGACCCAGTACTTC.

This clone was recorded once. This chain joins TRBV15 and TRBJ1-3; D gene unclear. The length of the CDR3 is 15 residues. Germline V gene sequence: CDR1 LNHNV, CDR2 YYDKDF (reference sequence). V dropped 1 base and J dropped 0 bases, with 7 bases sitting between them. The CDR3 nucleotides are TGTGCCACCAGCAGAGGACTAGCCTCTGGAAACACCATATATTTT. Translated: CATSRGLASGNTIYF.

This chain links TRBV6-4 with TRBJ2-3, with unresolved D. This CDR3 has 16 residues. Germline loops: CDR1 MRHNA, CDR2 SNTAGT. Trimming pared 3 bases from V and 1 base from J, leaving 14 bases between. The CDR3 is CASSDILGSRTDTQYF. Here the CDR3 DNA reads TGTGCCAGCAGTGATATTCTTGGCTCCCGCACAGATACGCAGTATTTT.

DNA for the CDR3: TGCGCCAGCAGCCAAGCTCCGGGACAGGGGGCTGCTAATGAAAAACTGTTTTTT. Its translation: CASSQAPGQGAANEKLFF. The chain recombines TRBV4-1 with TRBJ1-4, with 12 bases matching TRBD1. The germline V gene encodes CDR1 MGHRA and CDR2 YSYEKL. The CDR3 runs to 18 residues. Trimming cost V 1 base and J 3 bases; bases outside gene matches: 6.

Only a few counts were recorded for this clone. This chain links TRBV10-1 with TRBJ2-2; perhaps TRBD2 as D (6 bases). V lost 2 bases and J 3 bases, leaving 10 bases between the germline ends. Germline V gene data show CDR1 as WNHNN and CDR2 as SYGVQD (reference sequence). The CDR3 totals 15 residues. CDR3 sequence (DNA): TGCGCCAGCAGTGAGCACGAGCGGGACACCGGGGAGCTGTTTTTT. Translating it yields CASSEHERDTGELFF.

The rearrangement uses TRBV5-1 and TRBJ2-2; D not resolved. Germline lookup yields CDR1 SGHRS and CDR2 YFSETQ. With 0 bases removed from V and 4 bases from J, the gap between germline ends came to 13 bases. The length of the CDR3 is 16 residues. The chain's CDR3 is CASSLGPRIGTGELFF. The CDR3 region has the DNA TGCGCCAGCAGCTTGGGTCCGCGTATCGGCACCGGGGAGCTGTTTTTT.

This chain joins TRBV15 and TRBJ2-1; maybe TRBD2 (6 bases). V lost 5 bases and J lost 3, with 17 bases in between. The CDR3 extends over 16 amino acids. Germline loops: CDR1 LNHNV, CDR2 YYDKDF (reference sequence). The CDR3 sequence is CATSVSPGTYYNEQFF. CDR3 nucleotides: TGTGCCACCAGCGTTTCGCCCGGGACTTACTACAATGAGCAGTTCTTC.

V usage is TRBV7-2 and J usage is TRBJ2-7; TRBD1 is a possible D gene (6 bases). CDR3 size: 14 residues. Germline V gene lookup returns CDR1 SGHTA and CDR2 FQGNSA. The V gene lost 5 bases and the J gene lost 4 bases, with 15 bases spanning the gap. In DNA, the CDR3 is TGTGCCAGCAGCCCGCGGACAGTTATTTACGAGCAGTACTTC. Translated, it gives CASSPRTVIYEQYF.

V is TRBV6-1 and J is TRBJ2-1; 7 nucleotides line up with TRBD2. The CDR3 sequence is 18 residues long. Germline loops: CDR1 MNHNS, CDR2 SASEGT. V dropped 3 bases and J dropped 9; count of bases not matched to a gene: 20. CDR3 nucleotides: TGTGCCAGCAGTGAGGAAGGGTTGAGACTAGCCTTTGGGGGTGAGCAGTTCTTC. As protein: CASSEEGLRLAFGGEQFF.

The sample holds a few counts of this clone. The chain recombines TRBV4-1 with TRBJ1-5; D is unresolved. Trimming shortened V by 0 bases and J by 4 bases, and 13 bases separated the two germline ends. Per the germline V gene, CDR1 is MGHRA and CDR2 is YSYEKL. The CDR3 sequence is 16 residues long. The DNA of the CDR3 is TGCGCCAGCAGCCAAGATGGAGTGGCACGAAATCAGCCCCAGCATTTT. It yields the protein CASSQDGVARNQPQHF.

CDR3 DNA: TGTGCCAGCAGCTTGGACAGGGAGGCCGAGCAGTACTTC. As protein: CASSLDREAEQYF. The V and J genes are TRBV11-2 and TRBJ2-7, with 8 nucleotides matching TRBD1. The V gene's germline CDR1 is SGHAT and CDR2 FQNNGV. This CDR3 has 13 amino acids. V lost 3 bases to trimming and J lost 6 bases; unmatched junction nucleotides: 4.

Here the CDR3 DNA reads TGTGCCAGTTCAGGGCCGGAGCGGGAGTTTGACGGGGAGCTGTTTTTT. Translated, it gives CASSGPEREFDGELFF. The V gene is TRBV28, the J gene TRBJ2-2; 8 positions agree with TRBD2. Germline V CDR1 and CDR2: MDHEN, SYDVKM. The CDR3 contains 16 residues. V lost 9 bases to trimming and J lost 7 bases; unmatched junction nucleotides: 16.

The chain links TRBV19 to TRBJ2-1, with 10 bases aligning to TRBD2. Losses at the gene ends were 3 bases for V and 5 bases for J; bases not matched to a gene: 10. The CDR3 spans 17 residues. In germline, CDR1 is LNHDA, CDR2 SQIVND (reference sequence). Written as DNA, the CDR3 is TGTGCCAGTAGTATTGTACGGACTAGCGGAGGCCACAATGAGCAGTTCTTC. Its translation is CASSIVRTSGGHNEQFF.

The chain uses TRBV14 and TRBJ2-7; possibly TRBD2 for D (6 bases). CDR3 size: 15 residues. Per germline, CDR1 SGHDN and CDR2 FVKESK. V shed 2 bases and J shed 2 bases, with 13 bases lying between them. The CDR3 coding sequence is TGTGCCAGCAGCCAAAGGCGCGGGGTGGCCTACGAGCAGTACTTC. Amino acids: CASSQRRGVAYEQYF. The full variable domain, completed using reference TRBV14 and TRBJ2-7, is EAGVTQFPSHSVIEKGQTVTLRCDPISGHDNLYWYRRVMGKEIKFLLHFVKESKQDESGMPNNRFLAERTGGTYSTLKVQPAELEDSGVYFCASSQRRGVAYEQYFGPGTRLTVT.

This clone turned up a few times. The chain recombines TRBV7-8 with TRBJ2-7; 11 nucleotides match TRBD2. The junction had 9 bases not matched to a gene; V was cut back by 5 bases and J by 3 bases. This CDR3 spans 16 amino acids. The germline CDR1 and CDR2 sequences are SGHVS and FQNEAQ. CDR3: CASSRTSGGENYEQYF. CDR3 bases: TGTGCCAGCAGCCGTACTAGCGGGGGCGAGAACTACGAGCAGTACTTC. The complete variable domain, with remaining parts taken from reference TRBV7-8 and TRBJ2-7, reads GAGVSQSPRYKVAKRGQDVALRCDPISGHVSLFWYQQALGQGPEFLTYFQNEAQLDKSGLPSDRFFAERPEGSVSTLKIQRTQQEDSAVYLCASSRTSGGENYEQYFGPGTRLTVT.

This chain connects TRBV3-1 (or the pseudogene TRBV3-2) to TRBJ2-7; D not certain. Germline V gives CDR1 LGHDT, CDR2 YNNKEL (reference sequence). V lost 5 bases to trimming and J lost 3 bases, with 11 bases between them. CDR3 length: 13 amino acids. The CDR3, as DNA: TGTGCCAGCAGCTCCGAGGTTGTCTACGAGCAGTACTTC. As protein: CASSSEVVYEQYF.

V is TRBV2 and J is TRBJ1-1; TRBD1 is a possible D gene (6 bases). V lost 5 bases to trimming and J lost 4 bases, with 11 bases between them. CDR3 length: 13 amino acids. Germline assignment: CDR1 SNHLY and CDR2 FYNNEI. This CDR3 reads CASSLFRGTEAFF. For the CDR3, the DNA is TGTGCCAGCAGTCTTTTCAGGGGCACTGAAGCTTTCTTT.

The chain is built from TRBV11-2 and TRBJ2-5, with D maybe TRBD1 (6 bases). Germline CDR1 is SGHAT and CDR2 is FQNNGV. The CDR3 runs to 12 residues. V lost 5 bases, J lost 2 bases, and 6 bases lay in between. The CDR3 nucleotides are TGTGCCAGCAGCGACAGGCAAGAGACCCAGTACTTC. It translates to CASSDRQETQYF.